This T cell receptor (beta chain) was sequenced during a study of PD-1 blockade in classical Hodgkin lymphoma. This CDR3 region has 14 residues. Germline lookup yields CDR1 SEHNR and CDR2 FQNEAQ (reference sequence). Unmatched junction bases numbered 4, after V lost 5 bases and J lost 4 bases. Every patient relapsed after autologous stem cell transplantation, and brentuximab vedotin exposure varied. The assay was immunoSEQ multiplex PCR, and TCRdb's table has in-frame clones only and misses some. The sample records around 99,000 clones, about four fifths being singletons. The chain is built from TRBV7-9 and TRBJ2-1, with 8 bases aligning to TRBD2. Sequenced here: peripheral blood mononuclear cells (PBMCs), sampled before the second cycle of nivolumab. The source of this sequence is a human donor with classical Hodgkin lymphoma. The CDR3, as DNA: TGTGCCAGCAGCCAGACTAGCGCGTACAATGAGCAGTTCTTC. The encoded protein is CASSQTSAYNEQFF.